The 24 T cell receptor beta chains below all came from one sample that was sequenced in a study of blood T cell repertoires in COVID-19. Sequencing used immunoSEQ multiplex PCR; TCRdb keeps in-frame clones, though not all of them. The sample carries 70,000 to 75,000 clones, about 90% recorded once. Sequenced material: peripheral blood. These receptors came from a human donor in a cohort sampled during active COVID-19.

The chain joins TRBV6-5 to TRBJ2-1; 9 nucleotides agree with TRBD1. V lost 0 bases, J lost 15 bases, and 9 bases stayed unmatched. Per the germline V gene, CDR1 is MNHEY and CDR2 is SVGAGI. The length of the CDR3 is 14 residues. CDR3 DNA sequence: TGTGCCAGCAGTTACTCTAACAGGGGGCGAGTTTGGTTCTTC. Its translation: CASSYSNRGRVWFF.

This clone was seen a single time. The genes are TRBV7-8 and TRBJ1-3; D is unresolved. Trimming removed 5 bases from V and 0 bases from J, with 5 bases in between. Germline assignment: CDR1 SGHVS and CDR2 FQNEAQ. This CDR3 spans 13 amino acids. CDR3 amino acids: CASSHSSGNTIYF. The CDR3 coding sequence is TGTGCCAGCAGCCACAGCTCTGGAAACACCATATATTTT.

Notes on this clone: Other nucleotide sequences from this sample produce the same CDR3. The chain couples TRBV5-1 to TRBJ1-2; no clear D. With 0 bases removed from V and 3 bases from J, the gap between germline ends came to 9 bases. The length of the CDR3 is 14 residues. Germline lookup yields CDR1 SGHRS and CDR2 YFSETQ. This chain's CDR3 is CASSLGAGDYGYTF. CDR3 DNA: TGCGCCAGCAGCTTGGGGGCAGGTGACTATGGCTACACCTTC. Full variable domain (missing parts from reference TRBV5-1 and TRBJ1-2): KAGVTQTPRYLIKTRGQQVTLSCSPISGHRSVSWYQQTPGQGLQFLFEYFSETQRNKGNFPGRFSGRQFSNSRSEMNVSTLELGDSALYLCASSLGAGDYGYTFGSGTRLTVV.

The chain combines TRBV18 with TRBJ2-4; TRBD1 agrees at 10 bases. The CDR3 consists of 15 residues. Germline V CDR1 and CDR2: KGHSH, LQKENI. V shed 2 bases and J 8 bases; nucleotides not matched to a gene: 6. The chain's CDR3 is CASSPARDRGDIQYF. CDR3 bases: TGTGCCAGCTCACCAGCCCGGGACAGGGGAGACATTCAGTACTTC.

The rearrangement uses TRBV5-1 and TRBJ1-4; 7 bases map to TRBD1. The CDR3 extends over 17 amino acids. The germline gives CDR1 SGHRS, CDR2 YFSETQ. V lost 0 bases, J lost 2 bases, and 7 bases stayed unmatched. CDR3 residues: CASSLEGGVATNEKLFF. CDR3 DNA sequence: TGCGCCAGCAGCTTGGAAGGGGGCGTAGCTACTAATGAAAAACTGTTTTTT.

The chain has TRBV19 and TRBJ2-1; 10 nucleotides agree with TRBD2. Unmatched junction bases numbered 5, after V lost 1 base and J lost 8 bases. The CDR3 has 15 amino acids. From germline, CDR1 is LNHDA and CDR2 SQIVND (reference sequence). The CDR3 loop is CASSIGPSGSYEQFF. The CDR3 coding sequence is TGTGCCAGTAGTATAGGTCCTAGCGGGAGCTATGAGCAGTTCTTC.

The J gene is TRBJ2-3, the V gene TRBV7-8; 15 bases map to TRBD2. From germline, CDR1 is SGHVS and CDR2 FQNEAQ. V lost 5 bases and J lost 3; bases outside the gene matches: 3. The length of the CDR3 is 16 residues. CDR3 sequence: CASSRGLAGGTDTQYF. CDR3 DNA: TGTGCCAGCAGCCGAGGACTAGCGGGGGGGACAGATACGCAGTATTTT.

The rearrangement links TRBV7-8 to TRBJ2-3, with a weak D call TRBD2 (6 bases). CDR1 SGHVS and CDR2 FQNEAQ come from the germline V gene. This CDR3 comprises 16 residues. With 0 bases removed from V and 1 base from J, the gap between germline ends came to 11 bases. Written as DNA, the CDR3 is TGTGCCAGCAGCTTAGCCCCTGGCGGGGGCACAGATACGCAGTATTTT. Its protein product is CASSLAPGGGTDTQYF.

This chain connects TRBV4-3 to TRBJ2-6; a possible D gene is TRBD2 (6 bases). This CDR3 is 18 amino acids long. The germline CDR1 and CDR2 sequences are LGHNA and YSLEER. V was trimmed by 0 bases and J by 0 bases, leaving 12 bases between them. The chain's CDR3 is CASSQEKAGGSGANVLTF. CDR3 bases: TGCGCCAGCAGCCAAGAAAAAGCCGGGGGCTCTGGGGCCAACGTCCTGACTTTC.

In this sample, this clone turned up once. V gene TRBV12-5 combines with J gene TRBJ1-2, with a weak D call TRBD1 (5 bases). Germline values: CDR1 LGHNT, CDR2 FRNRAP. The CDR3 has 13 residues. V lost 6 bases to trimming and J lost 3 bases, with 11 bases between them. CDR3 protein: CASGVTDYYGYTF. CDR3 in DNA: TGTGCTAGTGGGGTGACAGACTACTATGGCTACACCTTC.

The chain uses TRBV27 and TRBJ1-2; 7 nucleotides align to TRBD1. Unmatched junction bases numbered 12, after V lost 6 bases and J lost 5 bases. CDR1 and CDR2 (germline): MNHEY, SMNVEV (reference sequence). The length of the CDR3 is 15 residues. The CDR3 is CASSSSSTGRYGYTF. The DNA for the CDR3 is TGTGCCAGCAGCTCCTCCTCGACAGGGAGATATGGCTACACCTTC.

This chain uses TRBV11-2 with TRBJ1-5; the match to TRBD1 covers 7 bases. CDR3 length: 16 amino acids. Looked up from germline, CDR1 is SGHAT and CDR2 is FQNNGV. The junction had 6 bases not matched to a gene; V was cut back by 0 bases and J by 4 bases. The CDR3, as DNA: TGTGCCAGCAGCTTAGAATACAGGGGTGGTAATCAGCCCCAGCATTTT. It specifies CASSLEYRGGNQPQHF.

This clone was detected only once. The chain has TRBV2 and TRBJ2-7; 8 nucleotides line up with TRBD2. Germline CDR1 reads SNHLY; CDR2 reads FYNNEI. The V gene end was trimmed by 3 bases and the J gene end by 6 bases; junction bases not matched to a gene: 10. This CDR3 has 15 amino acids. The CDR3 protein is CASSDVTGGPTEQYF. The CDR3 DNA reads as TGTGCCAGCAGTGATGTTACGGGAGGGCCCACCGAGCAGTACTTC.

The chain joins TRBV10-3 to TRBJ1-1; D may be TRBD1 (5 bases). The V gene lost 7 bases and the J gene lost 0 bases, with 9 bases spanning the gap. The length of the CDR3 is 13 residues. Germline CDR1 reads ENHRY; CDR2 reads SYGVKD. The CDR3 DNA reads as TGTGCCATCATGGGGCCGGTGAACACTGAAGCTTTCTTT. Translation gives CAIMGPVNTEAFF.

V is TRBV5-6 and J is TRBJ1-2, with D perhaps TRBD1 (6 bases). Trimming cost V 7 bases and J 3 bases, with 19 bases left between them. The germline V gene encodes CDR1 SGHDT and CDR2 YYEEEE. The CDR3 consists of 15 residues. In DNA form, the CDR3 reads TGTGCCAGCGCTACTCTCGGGGGGGCAGACTATGGCTACACCTTC. It is translated as CASATLGGADYGYTF.

The chain has TRBV5-1 and TRBJ1-2, with 8 bases fitting TRBD1. The ends lost 4 bases at V and 6 bases at J; junction bases unmatched: 8. CDR1 and CDR2 from the germline V gene are SGHRS and YFSETQ. The CDR3 totals 14 residues. This CDR3 reads CASSETGARDGYTF. The CDR3 coding sequence is TGCGCCAGCAGCGAGACAGGGGCCCGGGATGGCTACACCTTC.

The V call is TRBV7-3, the J call TRBJ1-2, with 9 bases aligning to TRBD1. V was pared by 4 bases and J by 4 bases, with 10 bases of the junction left unmatched. Germline-derived CDR1 and CDR2 are SGHTA and FQGTGA. The CDR3 totals 16 residues. CDR3 residues: CASSSSGTGTGYGYTF. In DNA form, the CDR3 reads TGTGCCAGCAGCTCCTCCGGGACAGGGACGGGCTATGGCTACACCTTC. The full variable domain, rest sourced from reference TRBV7-3 and TRBJ1-2, is GAGVSQTPSNKVTEKGKYVELRCDPISGHTALYWYRQSLGQGPEFLIYFQGTGAADDSGLPNDRFFAVRPEGSVSTLKIQRTERGDSAVYLCASSSSGTGTGYGYTFGSGTRLTVV.

V and J are TRBV18 and TRBJ1-1; tentative D call: TRBD1 (6 bases). V was shortened by 5 bases and J by 0 bases, with 13 bases between the two germline ends. Germline CDR1 is KGHSH and CDR2 is LQKENI. This CDR3 has 15 residues. The CDR3 region has the DNA TGTGCCAGCTCAATCCGGACAGTGATGAACACTGAAGCTTTCTTT. It translates to CASSIRTVMNTEAFF.

The chain is built from TRBV5-4 and TRBJ2-3, with 10 bases fitting TRBD2. Germline V gene sequence: CDR1 SGHNT, CDR2 YYREEE (reference sequence). This CDR3 is built from 16 residues. V lost 0 bases to trimming and J lost 2 bases; unmatched junction nucleotides: 3. The CDR3 DNA reads TGTGCCAGCAGCTTGGTTAGCGGGGGGACCACAGATACGCAGTATTTT. It codes for CASSLVSGGTTDTQYF.

This chain uses TRBV19 with TRBJ1-2, with 7 bases lining up with TRBD1. J was trimmed by 8 bases and V by 6 bases; bases with no gene match: 12. The CDR3 spans 14 residues. Per germline, CDR1 LNHDA and CDR2 SQIVND (reference sequence). The CDR3 region has the DNA TGTGCCAGTAGCGTCGACAGGGAAGGACAGGGCTACACCTTC. As protein: CASSVDREGQGYTF.

This clone was recorded once. This chain joins TRBV20-1 and TRBJ2-5; possibly TRBD2 for D (5 bases). The CDR3 extends over 11 amino acids. The germline V and J ends were trimmed by 7 bases and 2 bases, with 8 bases remaining between them. Germline V gene lookup returns CDR1 DFQATT and CDR2 SNEGSKA (reference sequence). CDR3 protein: CSGGQQETQYF. The DNA of the CDR3 is TGCAGTGGCGGGCAGCAAGAGACCCAGTACTTC.

This chain connects TRBV7-9 to TRBJ2-1, with a weak D call TRBD2 (5 bases). The V end was cut by 6 bases, the J end by 7 bases, with 13 bases between. The CDR3 loop spans 13 amino acids. Looked up from germline, CDR1 is SEHNR and CDR2 is FQNEAQ (reference sequence). In DNA, the CDR3 is TGTGCCAGCAGGTTCGAGCGGCCGAATGAGCAGTTCTTC. Translating it yields CASRFERPNEQFF.

This chain uses TRBV3-1 (or the pseudogene TRBV3-2) with TRBJ2-5; no clear D gene. The CDR3 extends over 13 amino acids. V dropped 6 bases and J dropped 4 bases, with 12 bases sitting between them. Germline assignment: CDR1 LGHDT and CDR2 YNNKEL (reference sequence). DNA of the CDR3: TGTGCCAGCAGTTCCGAGTTACTAGAGACCCAGTACTTC. This sequence encodes CASSSELLETQYF.

This clone has only a few counts. The J gene is TRBJ1-4, the V gene TRBV7-8, with TRBD1 matching over 8 bases. The CDR3 sequence is 13 residues long. Germline CDR1 is SGHVS and CDR2 is FQNEAQ. Losses at the gene ends were 5 bases for V and 8 bases for J; bases not matched to a gene: 4. For the CDR3, the DNA is TGTGCCAGCAGCACCCGGGACAGGGAAAAACTGTTTTTT. Residues: CASSTRDREKLFF. The full variable domain, its missing parts supplied by reference TRBV7-8 and TRBJ1-4, is GAGVSQSPRYKVAKRGQDVALRCDPISGHVSLFWYQQALGQGPEFLTYFQNEAQLDKSGLPSDRFFAERPEGSVSTLKIQRTQQEDSAVYLCASSTRDREKLFFGSGTQLSVL.